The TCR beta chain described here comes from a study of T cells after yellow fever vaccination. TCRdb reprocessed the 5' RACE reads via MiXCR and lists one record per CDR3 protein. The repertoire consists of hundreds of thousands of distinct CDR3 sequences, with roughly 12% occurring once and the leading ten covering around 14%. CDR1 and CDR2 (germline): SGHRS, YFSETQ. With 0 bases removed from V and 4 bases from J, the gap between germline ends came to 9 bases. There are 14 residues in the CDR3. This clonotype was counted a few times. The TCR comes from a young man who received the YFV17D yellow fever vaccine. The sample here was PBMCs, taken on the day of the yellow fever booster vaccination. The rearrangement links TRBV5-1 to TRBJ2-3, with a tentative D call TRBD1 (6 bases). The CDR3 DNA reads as TGCGCCAGCAGCTTGGGGTCAGGGGCAGATACGCAGTATTTT. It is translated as CASSLGSGADTQYF.